Presented here are 9 T cell receptor beta chains from one specimen sequenced in a study of cytomegalovirus exposure and HLA in healthy donors. 13 Jbeta primers and 60 Vbeta primers were used for the PCR. Sequencing was performed with immunoSEQ multiplex PCR; in TCRdb, only in-frame clones are kept and a portion is missing. The sample gives 150,000 or so clones, about 75% of which show up once; approximately 2.4% is in the top ten. Material: PBMCs. The receptor set was obtained from a female donor in good health and CMV-seronegative.

The chain combines TRBV19 with TRBJ1-1, with a weak D call TRBD1 (5 bases). The CDR3 totals 12 residues. V lost 6 bases and J lost 7, with 12 bases in between. Germline V CDR1 and CDR2: LNHDA, SQIVND (reference sequence). The CDR3 region is CASSGGGIEAFF. CDR3 nucleotide sequence: TGTGCCAGTAGCGGGGGTGGCATTGAAGCTTTCTTT.

The CDR3 loop is CASQPGLPSYEQYF. CDR3 coding DNA: TGTGCCAGCCAACCGGGACTACCCTCCTACGAGCAGTACTTC. The chain joins TRBV6-4 to TRBJ2-7, with 7 bases identical to TRBD2. V was clipped by 8 bases and J by 0 bases; unmatched bases: 7. The V gene's germline CDR1 is MRHNA and CDR2 SNTAGT. The CDR3 has 14 residues.

The gene calls are TRBV7-6 and TRBJ2-7; 8 positions agree with TRBD1. With 4 bases clipped from V and 4 bases from J, the junction kept 15 bases outside the gene matches. Germline V gene data show CDR1 as SGHVS and CDR2 as FNYEAQ. The CDR3 contains 17 residues. CDR3 sequence reads: CASSSQGASLALYEQYF. In DNA, the CDR3 is TGTGCCAGCAGCTCCCAGGGGGCGTCGCTGGCCCTTTACGAGCAGTACTTC.

The chain has TRBV15 and TRBJ2-7, with D maybe TRBD2 (6 bases). The CDR3 loop spans 14 amino acids. The V and J ends lost 3 bases and 1 base respectively, with 10 bases between them. Germline values: CDR1 LNHNV, CDR2 YYDKDF (reference sequence). CDR3 DNA sequence: TGTGCCACCAGCAGCGGTCGGGGGTCCTACGAGCAGTACTTC. Its protein is CATSSGRGSYEQYF.

The J gene is TRBJ1-5, the V gene TRBV28; D is uncertain. The CDR3 covers 15 residues. Trimming removed 5 bases from V and 6 bases from J, with 17 bases in between. From germline, CDR1 is MDHEN and CDR2 SYDVKM. In DNA form, the CDR3 reads TGTGCCAGCAGTCCCTCCTTACTAACCAGTCAGCCCCAGCATTTT. It codes for CASSPSLLTSQPQHF.

V and J are TRBV19 and TRBJ1-6; D may be TRBD1 (6 bases). The CDR3 loop spans 15 amino acids. V lost 5 bases to trimming and J lost 9 bases, with 17 bases between them. The V gene's germline CDR1 is LNHDA and CDR2 SQIVND (reference sequence). CDR3 amino acids: CASSLQGGSTSPLHF. The CDR3 nucleotides read TGTGCCAGTAGTCTACAGGGCGGCTCTACTTCACCCCTCCACTTT.

This clone was recorded only once. This chain connects TRBV7-9 to TRBJ2-7; 8 bases match TRBD1. This CDR3 contains 13 residues. V lost 5 bases, J lost 2 bases, and 2 bases stayed unmatched. Germline V lookup: CDR1 SEHNR, CDR2 FQNEAQ (reference sequence). CDR3 DNA sequence: TGTGCCAGCAGCCCAGGGGGCCCCTACGAGCAGTACTTC. Translation: CASSPGGPYEQYF.

The rearrangement links TRBV11-2 to TRBJ1-1, with D tentatively TRBD1 (6 bases). Germline V CDR1 and CDR2: SGHAT, FQNNGV. Trimming removed 5 bases from V and 1 base from J, with 11 bases in between. CDR3 length equals 14 residues. CDR3 sequence: CASSLGQTNTEAFF. The CDR3 coding sequence is TGTGCCAGCAGCCTTGGACAGACGAACACTGAAGCTTTCTTT.

The chain combines TRBV6-6 with TRBJ2-5; weak D call: TRBD1 (7 bases). The CDR3 runs to 13 residues. V was shortened by 7 bases and J by 4 bases, with 13 bases between the two germline ends. Germline V CDR1 and CDR2: MNHNY, SVGAGI (reference sequence). CDR3 nucleotides: TGTGCCAGCACTCCCCAGGGGGGAGAGACCCAGTACTTC. As protein: CASTPQGGETQYF.